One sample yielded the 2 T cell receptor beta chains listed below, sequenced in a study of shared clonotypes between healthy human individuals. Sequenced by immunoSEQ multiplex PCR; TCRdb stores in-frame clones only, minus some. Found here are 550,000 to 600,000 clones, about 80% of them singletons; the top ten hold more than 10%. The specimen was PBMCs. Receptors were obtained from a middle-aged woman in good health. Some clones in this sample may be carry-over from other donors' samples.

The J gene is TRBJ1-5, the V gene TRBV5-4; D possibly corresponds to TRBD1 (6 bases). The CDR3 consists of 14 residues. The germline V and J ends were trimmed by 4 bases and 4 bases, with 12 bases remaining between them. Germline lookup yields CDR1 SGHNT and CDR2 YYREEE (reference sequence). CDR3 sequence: CASSDRPGNQPQHF. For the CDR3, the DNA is TGTGCCAGCAGCGACAGGCCCGGGAATCAGCCCCAGCATTTT.

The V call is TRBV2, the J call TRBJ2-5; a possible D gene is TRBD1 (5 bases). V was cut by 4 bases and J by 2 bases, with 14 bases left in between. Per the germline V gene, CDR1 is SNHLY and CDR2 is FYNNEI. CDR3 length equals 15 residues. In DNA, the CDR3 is TGTGCCAGCAGTGTGACAGCAACCCATCAAGAGACCCAGTACTTC. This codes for CASSVTATHQETQYF.